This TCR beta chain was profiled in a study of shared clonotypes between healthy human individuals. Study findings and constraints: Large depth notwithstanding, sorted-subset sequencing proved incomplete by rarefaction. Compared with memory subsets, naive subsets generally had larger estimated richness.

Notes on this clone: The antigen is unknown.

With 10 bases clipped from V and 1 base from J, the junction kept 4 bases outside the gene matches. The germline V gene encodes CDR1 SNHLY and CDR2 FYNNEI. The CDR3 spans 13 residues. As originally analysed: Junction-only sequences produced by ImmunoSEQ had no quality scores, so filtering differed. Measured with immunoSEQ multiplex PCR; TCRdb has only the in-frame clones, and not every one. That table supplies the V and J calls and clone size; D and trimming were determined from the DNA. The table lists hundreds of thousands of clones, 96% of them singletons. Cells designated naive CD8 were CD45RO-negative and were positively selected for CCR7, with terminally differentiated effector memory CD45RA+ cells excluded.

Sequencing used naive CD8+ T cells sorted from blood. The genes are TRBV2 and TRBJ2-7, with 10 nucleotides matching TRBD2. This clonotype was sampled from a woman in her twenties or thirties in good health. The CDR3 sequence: CAILSGRSYEQYF. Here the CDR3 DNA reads TGTGCCATCCTTAGCGGGAGGTCCTACGAGCAGTACTTC.